These T cell receptor beta chains were read from a single sample in a study of T cell responses to AZD1222 COVID-19 vaccine. Clones were read by immunoSEQ multiplex PCR, and TCRdb kept only the in-frame ones, dropping some. The data contain 120,000 or so clones, approximately 85% of them singletons. The specimen was peripheral blood, collected on day 0 of AZD1222 vaccination. The receptors were sampled from an adult in good health. The CDR3 runs from the conserved cysteine through the conserved F or W. Each record gives: CDR3 DNA, CDR3 protein, V gene, J gene, D gene, clone size. D genes are given only for firm matches. Clone size is not always given. Where it is, it says once, few, many or a class for expanded clones.

CDR3 DNA: TGTGCCAGCAGTTTATGGGGGGCAGGTAATGAAAAACTGTTTTTT; CDR3 protein: CASSLWGAGNEKLFF; V gene: TRBV27; J gene: TRBJ1-4; D gene: .; clone size: .
CDR3 DNA: TGTGCTAGTGGTTTGGGGTGGCAGCCCCAGCATTTT; CDR3 protein: CASGLGWQPQHF; V gene: TRBV12-5; J gene: TRBJ1-5; D gene: .; clone size: .
CDR3 DNA: TGTGCCAGCAGTCTCGGGGGAAACACCATATATTTT; CDR3 protein: CASSLGGNTIYF; V gene: TRBV6-6; J gene: TRBJ1-3; D gene: .; clone size: .
CDR3 DNA: TGTGCCAGCAGAGGGACGACTGGAAACACCATATATTTT; CDR3 protein: CASRGTTGNTIYF; V gene: TRBV14; J gene: TRBJ1-3; D gene: .; clone size: .
CDR3 DNA: TGTGCCAGCAGTCCGGGACTAGCGGGAGGGCCCGCAGATACGCAGTATTTT; CDR3 protein: CASSPGLAGGPADTQYF; V gene: TRBV2; J gene: TRBJ2-3; D gene: TRBD2; clone size: .
CDR3 DNA: TGCGCCAGCAGCCCTGACAGCCAAGAGACCCAGTACTTC; CDR3 protein: CASSPDSQETQYF; V gene: TRBV5-1; J gene: TRBJ2-5; D gene: .; clone size: few
CDR3 DNA: TGTGCCACCAGTGATCGCTCCCCGGGACTGTTAAAAGATACGCAGTATTTT; CDR3 protein: CATSDRSPGLLKDTQYF; V gene: TRBV24-1; J gene: TRBJ2-3; D gene: .; clone size: .
CDR3 DNA: TGCGCCAGCAGCCTCCATAGGGGGTCCTACGAGCAGTACTTC; CDR3 protein: CASSLHRGSYEQYF; V gene: TRBV4-3; J gene: TRBJ2-7; D gene: .; clone size: .
CDR3 DNA: TGTGCCAGCAGCTCACGTGGAGGTGGTAGCTATGGCTACACCTTC; CDR3 protein: CASSSRGGGSYGYTF; V gene: TRBV9; J gene: TRBJ1-2; D gene: .; clone size: .
CDR3 DNA: TGTGCCTGGAGAACAGGGGGGGGAGACTATGGCTACACCTTC; CDR3 protein: CAWRTGGGDYGYTF; V gene: TRBV30; J gene: TRBJ1-2; D gene: TRBD1; clone size: .
CDR3 DNA: TGTGCCACCAGTTCGACGGTAAAAAATCAGCCCCAGCATTTT; CDR3 protein: CATSSTVKNQPQHF; V gene: TRBV24-1; J gene: TRBJ1-5; D gene: .; clone size: .
CDR3 DNA: TGTGCCAGCATCAGGGGACAGCTTAATGAAAAACTGTTTTTT; CDR3 protein: CASIRGQLNEKLFF; V gene: TRBV6-5; J gene: TRBJ1-4; D gene: TRBD1; clone size: .
CDR3 DNA: TGCAGTGCTAGTCTCGGGACGGACTCTTCCTACGAGCAGTACTTC; CDR3 protein: CSASLGTDSSYEQYF; V gene: TRBV20-1; J gene: TRBJ2-7; D gene: .; clone size: .
CDR3 DNA: TGTGCCAGTAGTACTCGGGCGGCCCCAACCCAATATGGCTACACCTTC; CDR3 protein: CASSTRAAPTQYGYTF; V gene: TRBV19; J gene: TRBJ1-2; D gene: .; clone size: .
CDR3 DNA: TGTGCCAGCAGCCCAAAAGGCCTGGAGTACTACGAGCAGTACTTC; CDR3 protein: CASSPKGLEYYEQYF; V gene: TRBV3-1/TRBV3-2; J gene: TRBJ2-7; D gene: .; clone size: .
CDR3 DNA: TGTGCCAGCAGTGATCCGGGGGGTGGCAGAAGAATGGAACTGTTTTTT; CDR3 protein: CASSDPGGGRRMELFF; V gene: TRBV25-1; J gene: TRBJ1-4; D gene: .; clone size: once
CDR3 DNA: TGTGCCAGCAGTTACTCGCGACAGAACTATGGCTACACCTTC; CDR3 protein: CASSYSRQNYGYTF; V gene: TRBV6-5; J gene: TRBJ1-2; D gene: .; clone size: .
CDR3 DNA: TGTGCCAGCAGCTTAGAGGCCAGGGGAGAGGGAAACACCATATATTTT; CDR3 protein: CASSLEARGEGNTIYF; V gene: TRBV7-6; J gene: TRBJ1-3; D gene: .; clone size: .
CDR3 DNA: TGCGCCAGCAGCGTCTCTGGAAACACCATATATTTT; CDR3 protein: CASSVSGNTIYF; V gene: TRBV5-1; J gene: TRBJ1-3; D gene: .; clone size: few
CDR3 DNA: TGTGCCACCGGGGTCGGGGGGCAAGCTTTCTTT; CDR3 protein: CATGVGGQAFF; V gene: TRBV24-1; J gene: TRBJ1-1; D gene: .; clone size: .
CDR3 DNA: TGTGCCAGCAGCACTAACCTTCTCCGGGACAGGGGGCTGGAGACCCAGTACTTC; CDR3 protein: CASSTNLLRDRGLETQYF; V gene: TRBV21-1; J gene: TRBJ2-5; D gene: .; clone size: .
CDR3 DNA: TGTGCCAGTAGTATAGTAACGGGACCCTACAATGAGCAGTTCTTC; CDR3 protein: CASSIVTGPYNEQFF; V gene: TRBV19; J gene: TRBJ2-1; D gene: .; clone size: .